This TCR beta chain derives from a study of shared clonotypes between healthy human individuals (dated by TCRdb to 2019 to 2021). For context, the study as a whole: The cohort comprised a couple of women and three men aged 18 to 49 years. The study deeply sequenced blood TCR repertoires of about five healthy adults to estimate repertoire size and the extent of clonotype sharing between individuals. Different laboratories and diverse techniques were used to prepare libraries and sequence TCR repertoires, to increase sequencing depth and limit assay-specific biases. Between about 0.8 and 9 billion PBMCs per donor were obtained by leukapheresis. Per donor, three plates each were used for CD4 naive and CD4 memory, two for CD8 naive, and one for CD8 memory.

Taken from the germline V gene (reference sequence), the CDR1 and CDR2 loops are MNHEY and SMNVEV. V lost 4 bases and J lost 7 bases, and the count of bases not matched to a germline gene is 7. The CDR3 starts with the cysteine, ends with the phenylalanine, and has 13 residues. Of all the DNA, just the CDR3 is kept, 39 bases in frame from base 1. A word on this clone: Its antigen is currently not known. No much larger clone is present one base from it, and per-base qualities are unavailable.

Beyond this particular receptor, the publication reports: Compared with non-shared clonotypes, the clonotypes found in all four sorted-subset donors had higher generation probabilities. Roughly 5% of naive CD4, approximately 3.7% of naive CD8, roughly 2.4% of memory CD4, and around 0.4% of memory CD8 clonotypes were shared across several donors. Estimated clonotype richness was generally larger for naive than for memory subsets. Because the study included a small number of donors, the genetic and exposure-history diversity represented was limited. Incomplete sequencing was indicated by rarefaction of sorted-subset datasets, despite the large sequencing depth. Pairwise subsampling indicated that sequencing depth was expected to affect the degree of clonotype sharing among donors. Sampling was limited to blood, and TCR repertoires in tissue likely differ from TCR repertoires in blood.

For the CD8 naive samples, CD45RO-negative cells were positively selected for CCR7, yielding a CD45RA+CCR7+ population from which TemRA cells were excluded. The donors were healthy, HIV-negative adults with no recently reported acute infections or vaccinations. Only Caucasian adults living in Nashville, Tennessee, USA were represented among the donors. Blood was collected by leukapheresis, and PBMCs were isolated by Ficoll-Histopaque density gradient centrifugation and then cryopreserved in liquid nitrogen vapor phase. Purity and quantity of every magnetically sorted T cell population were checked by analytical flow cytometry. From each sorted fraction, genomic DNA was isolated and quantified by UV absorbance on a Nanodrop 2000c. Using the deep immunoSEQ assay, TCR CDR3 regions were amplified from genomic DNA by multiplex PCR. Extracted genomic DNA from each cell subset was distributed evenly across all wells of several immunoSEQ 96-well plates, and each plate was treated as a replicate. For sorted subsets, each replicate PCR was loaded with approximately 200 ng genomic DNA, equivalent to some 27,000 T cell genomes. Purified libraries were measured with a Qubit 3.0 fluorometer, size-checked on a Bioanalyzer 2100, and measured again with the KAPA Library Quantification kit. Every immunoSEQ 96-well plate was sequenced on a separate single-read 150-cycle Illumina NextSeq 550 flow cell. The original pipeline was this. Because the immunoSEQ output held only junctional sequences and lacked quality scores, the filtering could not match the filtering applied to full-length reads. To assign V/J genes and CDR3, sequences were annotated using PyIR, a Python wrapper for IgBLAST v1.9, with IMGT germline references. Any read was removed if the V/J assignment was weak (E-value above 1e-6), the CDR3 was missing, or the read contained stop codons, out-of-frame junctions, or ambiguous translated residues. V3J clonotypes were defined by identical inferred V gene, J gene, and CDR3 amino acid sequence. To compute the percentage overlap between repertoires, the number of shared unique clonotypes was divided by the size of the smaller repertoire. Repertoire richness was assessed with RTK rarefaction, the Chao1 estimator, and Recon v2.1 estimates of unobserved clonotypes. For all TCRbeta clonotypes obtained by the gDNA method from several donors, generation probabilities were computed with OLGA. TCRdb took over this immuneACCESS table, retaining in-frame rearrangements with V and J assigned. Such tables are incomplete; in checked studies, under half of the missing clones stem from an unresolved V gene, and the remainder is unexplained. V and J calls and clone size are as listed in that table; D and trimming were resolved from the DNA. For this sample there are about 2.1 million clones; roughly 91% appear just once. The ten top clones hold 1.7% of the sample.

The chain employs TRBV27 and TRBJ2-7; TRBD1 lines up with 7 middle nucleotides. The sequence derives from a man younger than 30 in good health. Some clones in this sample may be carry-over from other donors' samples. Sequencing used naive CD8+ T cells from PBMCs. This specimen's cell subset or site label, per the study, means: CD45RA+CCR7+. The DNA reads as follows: TGTGCCAGCAGTTCGAACAGGGGCGGGGAGCAGTACTTC. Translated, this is CASSSNRGGEQYF.